This entry is about one TCR beta chain. The antigen it recognizes is unknown. No base quality information exists; no much larger clone differs at one position. The sample is drawn from a study of blood T cell repertoires in COVID-19 (dated by TCRdb to between 2020 and 2021). General notes on the study: Collaborator samples came from the United States, Italy and Spain and covered acute and convalescent phases of COVID-19. Nearly every sample came with metadata listing a de-identified subject ID, COVID-19 status, age in years and sex. Samples were obtained from the ongoing ImmuneRACE study (first 160 participants) and from 1,200 or so subjects provided by 6 global collaborators. The prospective study material was composed of cDNA or gDNA derived from T cells, B-cell-depleted T cells, or PBMCs. Deeply sampled blood TCRbeta repertoires from subjects exposed to, actively infected with, or recovered from COVID-19 were included in the dataset. Where available, HLA class I and class II types were taken from metadata supplied by the sample provider and were not determined by assay-based typing. The repertoires were made available in a free public database intended to serve as a resource for research on the immune response to SARS-CoV-2. Findings and caveats that apply to the study as a whole: How much clinical and demographic metadata was included differed by source and by participant, and the metadata was provided uncurated.

TCRbeta CDR3 regions were amplified from genomic DNA using the immunoSEQ Assay, a bias-controlled multiplex PCR. As for the original processing: The number of nucleated cells in each sample was estimated from the amplification of reference gene primers within the assay. To quantify the absolute abundance of each unique TCRbeta CDR3 rearrangement, sequence reads were collapsed and filtered. Productive Simpson clonality was computed per sample as the square root of Simpson's diversity index over productive rearrangements. TCRdb retrieved this table from immuneACCESS and kept in-frame rearrangements only. Not all clones are present; in checked studies, unresolved V genes account for under half, and no reason is known for the remainder. D and trimming come from the DNA, and the V and J calls and clone size come from that table. This sample lists roughly 69,000 clones; roughly 82% were detected once. The ten largest clones take up approximately 5.6% of the sample.

A distance of 10 bases separates the germline ends of V and J, which lose 2 bases and 0 bases respectively. The CDR3, cysteine through phenylalanine, is 15 amino acids long. Only CDR3 DNA remains: 45 bases, in frame from the first base. From the germline V gene, CDR1 is MNHEY and CDR2 is SVGEGT. Collaborating institutions collected whole blood in K2EDTA tubes following their own protocols. Collaborator samples were shipped for TCRbeta analysis as frozen whole blood, isolated PBMCs, or DNA extracted from either sample type. The source is a human donor in a cohort sampled during active COVID-19. The sample was peripheral blood. The chain is encoded by TRBV6-2 or TRBV6-3 joined to TRBJ1-2; a tentative D match to TRBD1 spans 5 bases. The DNA reads as follows: TGTGCCAGCAGTTACCACCAGACAGCTAACTATGGCTACACCTTC. Translated, this gives CASSYHQTANYGYTF.